The rows below give T cell receptor beta chains drawn from one sample of a study of cytomegalovirus exposure and HLA in healthy donors. TCRdb's table, derived via immunoSEQ multiplex PCR, lists solely in-frame clones and lacks some. The data contain under 400,000 clones, approximately 86% of them singletons. Sequences were obtained from PBMCs. The source is a young man in good health and CMV-seronegative. The CDR3 runs from the conserved cysteine through the conserved F or W. D genes are given only for firm matches. Some rows mark clone size as missing; the rest say once, few, many or name a class of expanded clone.

d_gene: TRBD1
v_gene: TRBV27
abundance: .
j_gene: TRBJ2-7
CDR3nt: TGTGCCAGCAGTTCGAATCGGCTCAGGACAGGGGGAATGGGCGAGCAGTACTTC
CDR3aa: CASSSNRLRTGGMGEQYF

d_gene: TRBD2
v_gene: TRBV5-8
abundance: .
j_gene: TRBJ2-2
CDR3nt: TGTGCCAGCAGCTGGGATGGACTAGCGGGGATTAGCGGGGAGCTGTTTTTT
CDR3aa: CASSWDGLAGISGELFF

d_gene: TRBD1
v_gene: TRBV6-5
abundance: few
j_gene: TRBJ1-2
CDR3nt: TGTGCCAGCAGCCCCGGGACAGCCGCCTACTATGGCTACACCTTC
CDR3aa: CASSPGTAAYYGYTF

d_gene: .
v_gene: TRBV6-5
abundance: once
j_gene: TRBJ2-7
CDR3nt: TGTGCCAGCAGTTACTATGTGAACAGGGCCCCGCACGAGCAGTACTTC
CDR3aa: CASSYYVNRAPHEQYF

d_gene: .
v_gene: TRBV27
abundance: .
j_gene: TRBJ2-5
CDR3nt: TGTGCCAGCAAAGGGTCAGGGTCCCTTCCAGAGACCCAGTACTTC
CDR3aa: CASKGSGSLPETQYF

d_gene: .
v_gene: TRBV7-9
abundance: .
j_gene: TRBJ2-1
CDR3nt: TGTGCCAGCAGCTTTCTTGGGGACGGGAGTCAGGAGCAGTTCTTC
CDR3aa: CASSFLGDGSQEQFF

d_gene: TRBD1
v_gene: TRBV29-1
abundance: .
j_gene: TRBJ2-7
CDR3nt: TGCAGCGTTGAAGGGGACAGGAGCTACGAGCAGTACTTC
CDR3aa: CSVEGDRSYEQYF

d_gene: TRBD1
v_gene: TRBV4-3
abundance: .
j_gene: TRBJ1-6
CDR3nt: TGCGCCAGTCGAGTGGGGACAGAATATAATTCACCCCTCCACTTT
CDR3aa: CASRVGTEYNSPLHF

d_gene: .
v_gene: TRBV5-1
abundance: .
j_gene: TRBJ1-6
CDR3nt: TGCGCCAGCAGCTTGTCGCAGGGCTATAATTCACCCCTCCACTTT
CDR3aa: CASSLSQGYNSPLHF

d_gene: TRBD2
v_gene: TRBV4-1
abundance: .
j_gene: TRBJ2-3
CDR3nt: TGCGCCAGCAGGGCCAGCCACGGTTATGGGGCGGGGGAAGATACGCAGTATTTT
CDR3aa: CASRASHGYGAGEDTQYF

d_gene: .
v_gene: TRBV14
abundance: .
j_gene: TRBJ1-6
CDR3nt: TGTGCCAGCAGCCAAGTTGGCGGAGTGCGTAATTCACCCCTCCACTTT
CDR3aa: CASSQVGGVRNSPLHF

d_gene: .
v_gene: TRBV11-2
abundance: .
j_gene: TRBJ2-3
CDR3nt: TGTGCCAGCAGCTCGGGACTTTACACAGATACGCAGTATTTT
CDR3aa: CASSSGLYTDTQYF

d_gene: .
v_gene: TRBV5-5
abundance: .
j_gene: TRBJ2-5
CDR3nt: TGTGCCAGCAGCCTCGGGGTTCAAGAGACCCAGTACTTC
CDR3aa: CASSLGVQETQYF

d_gene: TRBD2
v_gene: TRBV6-5
abundance: .
j_gene: TRBJ2-2
CDR3nt: TGTGCCAGCAGAATTAGCGGGGGGATCACCGGGGAGCTGTTTTTT
CDR3aa: CASRISGGITGELFF

d_gene: TRBD1
v_gene: TRBV19
abundance: .
j_gene: TRBJ1-5
CDR3nt: TGTGCCAGTAGTATGGCCCTTCGGGGCCGACAGGGAATCAATCAGCCCCAGCATTTT
CDR3aa: CASSMALRGRQGINQPQHF

d_gene: TRBD1
v_gene: TRBV7-8
abundance: .
j_gene: TRBJ1-2
CDR3nt: TGTGCCAGCAGCTCTATAGGACAGGGGTTATCTCTTGGCTACACCTTC
CDR3aa: CASSSIGQGLSLGYTF

d_gene: TRBD1
v_gene: TRBV4-1
abundance: .
j_gene: TRBJ1-2
CDR3nt: TGCGCCAGCAGCCTCACGCTTGGGGCCGGGACAGCCCCTGGCTACACCTTC
CDR3aa: CASSLTLGAGTAPGYTF

d_gene: .
v_gene: TRBV11-2
abundance: .
j_gene: TRBJ1-6
CDR3nt: TGTGCCAGCAGCTCCCTCCAACATCGTTCACCCCTCCACTTT
CDR3aa: CASSSLQHRSPLHF

d_gene: .
v_gene: TRBV6-5
abundance: .
j_gene: TRBJ1-5
CDR3nt: TGTGCCAGCAGCCCCTCCACAGGGTTGCATCAGCCCCAGCATTTT
CDR3aa: CASSPSTGLHQPQHF

d_gene: TRBD1
v_gene: TRBV14
abundance: .
j_gene: TRBJ2-7
CDR3nt: TGTGCCAGCAGCCAAGAGCCAGGGGGCAGAGCGTGGTACGAGCAGTACTTC
CDR3aa: CASSQEPGGRAWYEQYF

d_gene: TRBD1
v_gene: TRBV5-6
abundance: .
j_gene: TRBJ2-7
CDR3nt: TGTGCCAGCAGCTTGGGGGACAGGTTCTCCTACGAGCAGTACTTC
CDR3aa: CASSLGDRFSYEQYF

d_gene: .
v_gene: TRBV4-1
abundance: .
j_gene: TRBJ1-2
CDR3nt: TGCGCCAGCAGCCAAGAAGGGATTAGGGGTCATGATGGCTACACCTTC
CDR3aa: CASSQEGIRGHDGYTF

d_gene: TRBD1
v_gene: TRBV5-1
abundance: .
j_gene: TRBJ1-6
CDR3nt: TGCGCCAGCAGTATTCAGGGGGTTTCACCCCTCCACTTT
CDR3aa: CASSIQGVSPLHF

d_gene: .
v_gene: TRBV7-2
abundance: .
j_gene: TRBJ2-3
CDR3nt: TGTGCCAGCAGCTTATACGGACTGGGCACAGATACGCAGTATTTT
CDR3aa: CASSLYGLGTDTQYF

d_gene: .
v_gene: TRBV6-6
abundance: .
j_gene: TRBJ1-4
CDR3nt: TGTGCCAGCAGTTACTCTTCTCAGGGTTGGGAAAAACTGTTTTTT
CDR3aa: CASSYSSQGWEKLFF

d_gene: .
v_gene: TRBV19
abundance: once
j_gene: TRBJ1-4
CDR3nt: TGTGCCTCCTCCCGGGGGGCGCGGTCGACTAATGAAAAACTGTTTTTT
CDR3aa: CASSRGARSTNEKLFF

d_gene: TRBD2
v_gene: TRBV10-2
abundance: .
j_gene: TRBJ2-6
CDR3nt: TGCGCCAGCACGGGTAGCGGGGGGACTGGGGCCAACGTCCTGACTTTC
CDR3aa: CASTGSGGTGANVLTF

d_gene: .
v_gene: TRBV4-3
abundance: .
j_gene: TRBJ2-5
CDR3nt: TGCGCCAGCAGCCAAGACTTGGACAGCCAAGAGACCCAGTACTTC
CDR3aa: CASSQDLDSQETQYF

d_gene: TRBD1
v_gene: TRBV25-1
abundance: .
j_gene: TRBJ2-3
CDR3nt: TGTGCCAGCAGTACCCGACAGGGGATTCATTTTACAGATACGCAGTATTTT
CDR3aa: CASSTRQGIHFTDTQYF

d_gene: TRBD1
v_gene: TRBV10-1
abundance: .
j_gene: TRBJ1-6
CDR3nt: TGCGCCAGCAGCGGACAGGGAAGGGTATATAATTCACCCCTCCACTTT
CDR3aa: CASSGQGRVYNSPLHF

d_gene: TRBD1
v_gene: TRBV4-1
abundance: once
j_gene: TRBJ1-2
CDR3nt: TGCGCCAGCAGCCAAGTCCCGGGACAGGGCATTGGCTACACCTTC
CDR3aa: CASSQVPGQGIGYTF

d_gene: TRBD2
v_gene: TRBV27
abundance: .
j_gene: TRBJ2-4
CDR3nt: TGTGCCAGCAGTTCCTCTCTGGGGAGGGACATTCAGTACTTC
CDR3aa: CASSSSLGRDIQYF

d_gene: TRBD2
v_gene: TRBV6-1
abundance: .
j_gene: TRBJ2-1
CDR3nt: TGTGCCAGCAGTGAAGCGCCTAGCGGGGTGGTGACCTACAATGAGCAGTTCTTC
CDR3aa: CASSEAPSGVVTYNEQFF

d_gene: .
v_gene: TRBV4-1
abundance: .
j_gene: TRBJ2-7
CDR3nt: TGCGCCAGCAGCCAACGACAGATGGCCTACGAGCAGTACTTC
CDR3aa: CASSQRQMAYEQYF

d_gene: .
v_gene: TRBV6-1
abundance: few
j_gene: TRBJ1-1
CDR3nt: TGTGCCAGCAGTTTGACAGCCTTGAACACTGAAGCTTTCTTT
CDR3aa: CASSLTALNTEAFF

d_gene: TRBD1
v_gene: TRBV30
abundance: .
j_gene: TRBJ1-4
CDR3nt: TGTGCCTGGAGTAGACAGGGAATAGATGAAAAACTGTTTTTT
CDR3aa: CAWSRQGIDEKLFF

d_gene: .
v_gene: TRBV5-4
abundance: many
j_gene: TRBJ2-1
CDR3nt: TGTGCCAGCAGCTTGGCGGGGTTAAGGTACAGCAACAATGAGCAGTTCTTC
CDR3aa: CASSLAGLRYSNNEQFF

d_gene: .
v_gene: TRBV7-9
abundance: .
j_gene: TRBJ1-2
CDR3nt: TGTGCCAGCAGTGGGCGGGACTATGGCTACACCTTC
CDR3aa: CASSGRDYGYTF

d_gene: TRBD2
v_gene: TRBV27
abundance: .
j_gene: TRBJ2-3
CDR3nt: TGTGCCAGCAGTCCCGGGACTAGCGCCAGAACTATCACAGATACGCAGTATTTT
CDR3aa: CASSPGTSARTITDTQYF

d_gene: .
v_gene: TRBV7-9
abundance: once
j_gene: TRBJ1-4
CDR3nt: TGTGCCAGCAGCGTCAAAGGGGCAACTAATGAAAAACTGTTTTTT
CDR3aa: CASSVKGATNEKLFF

d_gene: .
v_gene: TRBV5-4
abundance: once
j_gene: TRBJ2-7
CDR3nt: TGTGCCAGCACCTACTCAGAAACAGCACCCTCCTACGAGCAGTACTTC
CDR3aa: CASTYSETAPSYEQYF

d_gene: .
v_gene: TRBV13
abundance: .
j_gene: TRBJ1-2
CDR3nt: TGTGCCAGCAGCTTACAGGGCGTCTATGGCTACACCTTC
CDR3aa: CASSLQGVYGYTF

d_gene: .
v_gene: TRBV5-1
abundance: once
j_gene: TRBJ2-2
CDR3nt: TGCGCCAGCAGCTTCAGGGAGGCGAGCACCGGGGAGCTGTTTTTT
CDR3aa: CASSFREASTGELFF

d_gene: .
v_gene: TRBV4-3
abundance: .
j_gene: TRBJ1-6
CDR3nt: TGCGCCAGCAGCCAAGCCCCGGGGAGCTCCTATAATTCACCCCTCCACTTT
CDR3aa: CASSQAPGSSYNSPLHF

d_gene: .
v_gene: TRBV18
abundance: .
j_gene: TRBJ2-5
CDR3nt: TGTGCCAGCTCACCACGTAGAGGTCTAATAGCGGAAGAGACCCAGTACTTC
CDR3aa: CASSPRRGLIAEETQYF

d_gene: .
v_gene: TRBV25-1
abundance: .
j_gene: TRBJ1-4
CDR3nt: TGTGCCAGCAGTGACCCTTCGACAGGCCCTAATGAAAAACTGTTTTTT
CDR3aa: CASSDPSTGPNEKLFF

d_gene: TRBD1
v_gene: TRBV7-9
abundance: .
j_gene: TRBJ2-7
CDR3nt: TGTGCCAGCAGCGAAAGGGGGGACAGGGGAAGTGAGCAGTACTTC
CDR3aa: CASSERGDRGSEQYF

d_gene: TRBD1
v_gene: TRBV18
abundance: .
j_gene: TRBJ1-4
CDR3nt: TGTGCCAGCTCATACGGACAGGGGCGGGGGAGTAATGAAAAACTGTTTTTT
CDR3aa: CASSYGQGRGSNEKLFF

d_gene: .
v_gene: TRBV20-1
abundance: .
j_gene: TRBJ1-5
CDR3nt: TGCAGTGCTACATATCTAGCGCCCCAGCATTTT
CDR3aa: CSATYLAPQHF

d_gene: TRBD1
v_gene: TRBV4-1
abundance: .
j_gene: TRBJ1-4
CDR3nt: TGCGCCAGCAGCGCTACAGGGGACCCCAATGAAAAACTGTTTTTT
CDR3aa: CASSATGDPNEKLFF

d_gene: TRBD1
v_gene: TRBV15
abundance: .
j_gene: TRBJ1-6
CDR3nt: TGTGCCACCAGCAGGGAGGGGACAGATAATTCACCCCTCCACTTT
CDR3aa: CATSREGTDNSPLHF

d_gene: TRBD1
v_gene: TRBV7-4
abundance: once
j_gene: TRBJ1-6
CDR3nt: TGTGCCAGCAGCTGTGGACAGGGGCCGATCCTAAAAAATTCACCCCTCCACTTT
CDR3aa: CASSCGQGPILKNSPLHF

d_gene: .
v_gene: TRBV18
abundance: few
j_gene: TRBJ1-5
CDR3nt: TGTGCCAGCTCACCAACACCGGGATTTAGCAATCAGCCCCAGCATTTT
CDR3aa: CASSPTPGFSNQPQHF

d_gene: TRBD1
v_gene: TRBV5-1
abundance: .
j_gene: TRBJ1-2
CDR3nt: TGCGCCAGCAGCGTTATCGGGACAGGGGACGGCTACACCTTC
CDR3aa: CASSVIGTGDGYTF

d_gene: .
v_gene: TRBV30
abundance: .
j_gene: TRBJ1-5
CDR3nt: TGTGCCTGGAGTGGCCAGGGAGGAGGTCAGCCCCAGCATTTT
CDR3aa: CAWSGQGGGQPQHF